The 21 T cell receptor beta chains presented below share a single source sample, sequenced in a study of T cell responses to AZD1222 COVID-19 vaccine. Assay: immunoSEQ multiplex PCR; the TCRdb copy retains only in-frame clones and omits some. The sample has some 150,000 clones, about 92% seen once; the top ten hold approximately 3.3%. The sample in question was peripheral blood, obtained 28 days after the second AZD1222 dose. The receptors come from an adult who received the AZD1222 COVID-19 vaccine.

The V and J genes are TRBV11-2 and TRBJ2-4, with 13 nucleotides matching TRBD2. This CDR3 has 19 amino acids. Germline V gives CDR1 SGHAT, CDR2 FQNNGV. With 5 bases clipped from V and 0 bases from J, the junction kept 10 bases outside the gene matches. The CDR3 sequence: CASSPITSGRAVAKNIQYF. Written as DNA, the CDR3 is TGTGCCAGCAGCCCTATTACTAGCGGGAGGGCAGTAGCCAAAAACATTCAGTACTTC. Combining the CDR3 with reference TRBV11-2 and TRBJ2-4 gives the whole variable domain EAGVAQSPRYKIIEKRQSVAFWCNPISGHATLYWYQQILGQGPKLLIQFQNNGVVDDSQLPKDRFSAERLKGVDSTLKIQPAKLEDSAVYLCASSPITSGRAVAKNIQYFGAGTRLSVL.

The rearrangement joins TRBV7-9 to TRBJ2-5, with a weak D call TRBD2 (6 bases). Germline CDR1 is SEHNR and CDR2 is FQNEAQ (reference sequence). The V gene lost 6 bases and the J gene lost 7 bases, with 15 bases spanning the gap. The length of the CDR3 is 13 residues. CDR3 sequence: CASRTDRGATQYF. The CDR3 nucleotides read TGTGCCAGCAGAACAGACCGCGGGGCGACCCAGTACTTC.

This chain uses TRBV5-6 with TRBJ1-1, with 8 bases aligning to TRBD1. The ends lost 0 bases at V and 5 bases at J; junction bases unmatched: 6. The germline gives CDR1 SGHDT, CDR2 YYEEEE. The CDR3 covers 15 residues. CDR3 amino acids: CASSLAGRGRTEAFF. The DNA for the CDR3 is TGTGCCAGCAGCTTGGCCGGCAGGGGGCGGACTGAAGCTTTCTTT.

This clone was observed once. The gene calls are TRBV5-1 and TRBJ1-1; D is uncertain. V was trimmed by 9 bases and J by 3 bases, leaving 15 bases between them. The CDR3 is 13 amino acids. Germline V lookup: CDR1 SGHRS, CDR2 YFSETQ. The CDR3: CATGPVSDTEAFF. CDR3 coding DNA: TGCGCCACCGGACCGGTATCGGACACTGAAGCTTTCTTT.

The chain carries TRBV27 and TRBJ2-7; D is ambiguous. Germline V gene sequence: CDR1 MNHEY, CDR2 SMNVEV (reference sequence). The CDR3 sequence is 15 residues long. Trimming took 5 bases from V and 3 from J, leaving 17 bases between them. The DNA for the CDR3 is TGTGCCAGCAGTCCCCGCCGAGTGGGTGGCTACGAGCAGTACTTC. This sequence encodes CASSPRRVGGYEQYF.

The V and J genes are TRBV27 and TRBJ1-5; perhaps TRBD1 as D (6 bases). CDR1 is MNHEY, CDR2 SMNVEV, per germline (reference sequence). This CDR3 is built from 16 residues. V lost 3 bases to trimming and J lost 7 bases, with 19 bases between them. The CDR3 DNA follows: TGTGCCAGCAGTTTGGTTGCCGACAGGTTTGGGCAGCCCCAGCATTTT. Translation gives CASSLVADRFGQPQHF.

V and J are TRBV4-3 and TRBJ1-2, with 7 bases that match TRBD1. J was trimmed by 6 bases and V by 0 bases; bases with no gene match: 13. This CDR3 contains 17 residues. Per germline, CDR1 LGHNA and CDR2 YSLEER. CDR3 sequence: CASSQDAAGQGVNGYTF. CDR3 nucleotides: TGCGCCAGCAGCCAAGATGCGGCTGGGCAGGGGGTTAATGGCTACACCTTC.

In this sample, this clone turned up once. The chain is built from TRBV27 and TRBJ1-2; 9 positions match TRBD1. Germline CDR1 MNHEY, CDR2 SMNVEV (reference sequence). This CDR3 region has 15 residues. The V and J ends lost 8 bases and 4 bases, in that order; junction bases with no gene match: 11. This CDR3 is CASSPAGTGLYGYTF. CDR3 sequence (DNA): TGTGCCAGCTCCCCAGCCGGGACAGGGCTCTATGGCTACACCTTC.

This clone was found a few times. The rearrangement links TRBV5-6 to TRBJ1-2; TRBD1 might be the D (5 bases). V gave up 1 base and J gave up 4 bases, with 14 bases separating them. The germline CDR1 and CDR2 sequences are SGHDT and YYEEEE. This CDR3 has 15 residues. The CDR3 sequence: CASSLPQGSGYGYTF. The CDR3 DNA is TGTGCCAGCAGCTTGCCCCAGGGAAGCGGCTATGGCTACACCTTC.

Only one count was recorded for this clone. The V gene is TRBV6-5, the J gene TRBJ1-3; a possible D gene is TRBD1 (6 bases). CDR1 is MNHEY, CDR2 SVGAGI, per germline. Trimming pared 6 bases from V and 9 bases from J, leaving 18 bases between. This CDR3 has 14 residues. In DNA form, the CDR3 reads TGTGCCAGCAGCACCCCGGGAGCCAGGGGCACCATATATTTT. This codes for CASSTPGARGTIYF.

This chain uses TRBV7-8 with TRBJ2-7; 8 bases line up with TRBD1. Germline CDR1 SGHVS, CDR2 FQNEAQ. J lost 3 bases, V lost 2 bases, and 3 bases had no gene match. The CDR3 extends over 14 amino acids. The CDR3 protein is CASSLYRGFYEQYF. Here the CDR3 DNA reads TGTGCCAGCAGCTTATACAGGGGGTTCTACGAGCAGTACTTC.

The chain has TRBV9 and TRBJ2-2; 7 bases match TRBD1. Germline loops: CDR1 SGDLS, CDR2 YYNGEE. The ends lost 4 bases at V and 6 bases at J; junction bases unmatched: 3. CDR3 length: 13 amino acids. CDR3 DNA sequence: TGTGCCAGCAGCCCCCAGGGGGCCGGGGAGCTGTTTTTT. Its protein product is CASSPQGAGELFF.

The chain employs TRBV10-3 and TRBJ2-5, with D unresolved. Germline V gives CDR1 ENHRY, CDR2 SYGVKD. The CDR3 sequence is 14 residues long. With 4 bases removed from V and 7 bases from J, the gap between germline ends came to 16 bases. Written as DNA, the CDR3 is TGTGCCATCAGTGGGTCGGTAGCCAAGGGGACCCAGTACTTC. Amino acids: CAISGSVAKGTQYF.

The chain uses TRBV4-1 and TRBJ2-1; D not certain. Germline V gene sequence: CDR1 MGHRA, CDR2 YSYEKL. The CDR3 runs 14 residues. V was shortened by 11 bases and J by 0 bases, with 14 bases between the two germline ends. CDR3 nucleotides: TGCGCCCCTGTTCGGCTCTACTCCTACAATGAGCAGTTCTTC. It translates to CAPVRLYSYNEQFF.

The chain links TRBV27 to TRBJ2-6; 7 bases align to TRBD1. J lost 0 bases, V lost 5 bases, and 10 bases had no gene match. The CDR3 sequence is 18 residues long. Germline V gene sequence: CDR1 MNHEY, CDR2 SMNVEV (reference sequence). CDR3 sequence reads: CASSNTTGPDSGANVLTF. The DNA for the CDR3 is TGTGCCAGCAGTAACACGACAGGGCCAGACTCTGGGGCCAACGTCCTGACTTTC.

Note on this clone: Relative to the germline gene, one junction end is altered; a read error may explain this. The CDR3: CASSLISGMTDF. Written as DNA, the CDR3 is TGTGCCAGCAGCTTGATCTCGGGAATGACAGACTTC. This chain links TRBV5-6 with TRBJ1-2; tentatively, D is TRBD1 (5 bases). Germline V lookup: CDR1 SGHDT, CDR2 YYEEEE. The CDR3 consists of 12 residues.

This chain uses TRBV7-2 with TRBJ1-1; D is perhaps TRBD1 (6 bases). The CDR3 spans 11 residues. Looked up from germline, CDR1 is SGHTA and CDR2 is FQGNSA. Trimming took 4 bases from V and 11 from J, leaving 11 bases between them. CDR3: CASSSYRDAFF. The CDR3 coding sequence is TGTGCCAGCAGCTCCTACAGGGATGCTTTCTTT.

This rearrangement joins TRBV2 to TRBJ2-7; 7 bases are a match to TRBD2. This CDR3 region has 13 residues. Germline trimming cut 7 bases from V and 3 bases from J; bases unmatched to any gene: 6. The V gene's germline CDR1 is SNHLY and CDR2 FYNNEI. CDR3 sequence: CASTLAANYEQYF. The CDR3 nucleotides are TGTGCCAGCACTCTAGCGGCTAACTACGAGCAGTACTTC.

The genes are TRBV2 and TRBJ1-1; the D is unclear. Trimming cost V 6 bases and J 0 bases, with 17 bases left between them. The germline V gene has CDR1 SNHLY and CDR2 FYNNEI. The CDR3 runs to 16 residues. CDR3 coding DNA: TGTGCCAGCAGGGACCCGGACTTTTCTGTGAACACTGAAGCTTTCTTT. Its protein product is CASRDPDFSVNTEAFF.

The chain is built from TRBV27 and TRBJ2-7; 9 nucleotides line up with TRBD2. CDR3 size: 13 residues. The ends lost 8 bases at V and 7 bases at J; junction bases unmatched: 9. Germline V gene data show CDR1 as MNHEY and CDR2 as SMNVEV (reference sequence). Here the CDR3 reads CASREAGGWEQYF. The CDR3 DNA reads TGTGCCAGCCGAGAAGCGGGAGGATGGGAGCAGTACTTC.

This chain uses TRBV2 with TRBJ2-1; TRBD2 matches 7 bases. This CDR3 comprises 12 residues. J lost 5 bases, V lost 10 bases, and 5 bases had no gene match. Germline loops: CDR1 SNHLY, CDR2 FYNNEI. The CDR3 DNA reads TGTGCCATGCCTAGCGGCAACAATGAGCAGTTCTTC. It is translated as CAMPSGNNEQFF. Drawing the rest from reference TRBV2 and TRBJ2-1, the complete variable domain is EPEVTQTPSHQVTQMGQEVILRCVPISNHLYFYWYRQILGQKVEFLVSFYNNEISEKSEIFDDQFSVERPDGSNFTLKIRSTKLEDSAMYFCAMPSGNNEQFFGPGTRLTVL.